The present entry profiles one TCR beta chain with its context. The entry originates in a study of OX40 agonist ivuxolimab in advanced cancers. Study-level information: Patients received intravenous ivuxolimab every 2 weeks at 0.01 to 10 mg/kg.

In germline, CDR1 is SNHLY, CDR2 FYNNEI. Unmatched junction bases numbered 3, after V lost 5 bases and J lost 2 bases. The CDR3 is 14 residues long. Assay: immunoSEQ multiplex PCR; the TCRdb copy retains only in-frame clones and omits some. The sample records tens of thousands of clones, just over 90% being singletons. V and J are TRBV2 and TRBJ1-5; TRBD1 matches 7 bases. The sample in question was CD4+ or CD8+ T cells sorted from blood, obtained in a trial of the OX40 agonist ivuxolimab. The receptor was derived from an adult with an advanced solid tumor such as melanoma, head and neck, liver or kidney cancer. CDR3 amino acids: CASSRGQGNQPQHF. The CDR3 DNA is TGTGCCAGCAGTCGTGGACAGGGCAATCAGCCCCAGCATTTT.